These 24 T cell receptor beta chains originate from one sample sequenced in a study of molecular identifiers for immune sequencing clone quantification. MiXCR, applied by TCRdb to the PCR reads, yields one record per CDR3 protein. The sample lists about 640,000 distinct CDR3 sequences, just under 20% occurring once. The material sequenced was naive CD8+ T cells from blood, with Jurkat cell RNA spiked in. Subset in this sample: FACS-sorted CD8+CD4-CCR7+CD45RA+ naive T cells. The receptors were sampled from a human donor in good health. Some libraries in this study had Jurkat cell RNA spiked in.

The chain has TRBV20-1 and TRBJ2-7; D call uncertain. Germline values: CDR1 DFQATT, CDR2 SNEGSKA (reference sequence). This CDR3 has 11 residues. The V gene lost 3 bases and the J gene lost 3 bases, with 6 bases spanning the gap. The chain's CDR3 is CSASGDYEQYF. The CDR3 DNA sequence: TGCAGTGCTAGTGGGGACTACGAGCAGTACTTC.

This clonotype showed up just a few times. The chain employs TRBV29-1 and TRBJ2-1; 8 bases match TRBD2. The V and J ends lost 5 bases and 8 bases, in that order; junction bases with no gene match: 8. Per germline, CDR1 SQVTM and CDR2 ANQGSEA. This CDR3 has 13 amino acids. The DNA of the CDR3 is TGCAGCGTTTTTAGCGGGATGTGGGATGAGCAGTTCTTC. It is translated as CSVFSGMWDEQFF.

This clonotype was counted ten times or more. The chain recombines TRBV30 with TRBJ2-7; the match to TRBD1 covers 7 bases. CDR3 length: 14 amino acids. The junction had 5 bases not matched to a gene; V was cut back by 1 base and J by 2 bases. CDR1 and CDR2 (germline): GTSNPN, SVGIG (reference sequence). CDR3 amino acids: CAWSEGQAAYEQYF. For the CDR3, the DNA is TGTGCCTGGAGTGAAGGACAGGCGGCCTACGAGCAGTACTTC.

The chain employs TRBV28 and TRBJ1-6; D is possibly TRBD1 (6 bases). V lost 6 bases and J lost 7, with 16 bases in between. CDR1 and CDR2 from the germline V gene are MDHEN and SYDVKM. CDR3 length equals 15 residues. This CDR3 is CASRGPRGRNSPLHF. The CDR3 region has the DNA TGTGCCAGCAGGGGGCCCAGGGGTAGGAATTCACCCCTCCACTTT.

This clonotype was detected ten times or more. This chain connects TRBV6-2 or TRBV6-3 to TRBJ1-2; D may be TRBD1 (5 bases). V was shortened by 4 bases and J by 4 bases, with 13 bases between the two germline ends. CDR1 MNHEY and CDR2 SVGEGT come from the germline V gene. The length of the CDR3 is 14 residues. Written as DNA, the CDR3 is TGTGCCAGCAGTTCGATCAGGGATTCCTATGGCTACACCTTC. Amino acid sequence: CASSSIRDSYGYTF.

Regarding this clonotype: This may arise from a read error, as a much more abundant clone is one base away. V and J are TRBV7-9 and TRBJ2-5, with a tentative D call TRBD1 (7 bases). The CDR3 has 15 amino acids. In germline, CDR1 is SEHNR, CDR2 FQNEAQ (reference sequence). CDR3 DNA sequence: TGTGTCAGCAGCCTAATACAGGGGACTCAAGAGACCCAGTACTTC. It encodes CVSSLIQGTQETQYF.

Ten or more counts support this clonotype. The chain employs TRBV4-1 and TRBJ1-3; no clear D. Germline CDR1 and CDR2: MGHRA and YSYEKL. The CDR3 extends over 15 amino acids. The V gene lost 0 bases and the J gene lost 1 base, with 7 bases spanning the gap. CDR3 nucleotide sequence: TGCGCCAGCAGCCAAGATCTCGGGTCTGGAAACACCATATATTTT. The encoded protein is CASSQDLGSGNTIYF.

To note about this clonotype: Possible read error: a much larger clone is one base away. The chain couples TRBV3-1 to TRBJ2-5, with D possibly being TRBD1 (6 bases). Germline CDR1 and CDR2: LGHDT and YNNKEL (reference sequence). The CDR3 is 15 residues long. The CDR3 coding sequence is TGTGCCAGCAGCCCGACAGGCTTCAACCAAGAGACCCAGTGCTTC. The encoded protein is CASSPTGFNQETQCF.

Many counts were recorded for this clonotype. The chain recombines TRBV6-5 with TRBJ2-5; TRBD1 matches at 9 bases. The germline CDR1 and CDR2 sequences are MNHEY and SVGAGI. The CDR3 is 15 residues long. With V trimmed by 6 bases and J by 3 bases, 8 bases remained unmatched. DNA for the CDR3: TGTGCCAGCAGCCTCAGGGACAGGGAAAAAGAGACCCAGTACTTC. It is translated as CASSLRDREKETQYF.

The chain employs TRBV7-9 and TRBJ2-1; TRBD1 agrees at 10 bases. After removal of 5 bases from V and 4 bases from J, the junction contained 8 bases not matched to a gene. The germline V gene encodes CDR1 SEHNR and CDR2 FQNEAQ (reference sequence). The CDR3 is 16 residues long. The CDR3 DNA reads TGTGCCAGCAGCCCCACCGAGGGACAGGGGTACAATGAGCAGTTCTTC. Its protein product is CASSPTEGQGYNEQFF.

This clonotype came up many times. The rearrangement links TRBV4-1 to TRBJ1-2; D remains unclear. The CDR3 has 15 amino acids. The V and J ends lost 0 bases and 4 bases respectively, with 12 bases between them. Germline CDR1 and CDR2: MGHRA and YSYEKL. This CDR3 is CASSQDPAVGYGYTF. For the CDR3, the DNA is TGCGCCAGCAGCCAAGACCCCGCCGTCGGCTATGGCTACACCTTC.

This clonotype was seen a few times. This chain connects TRBV4-1 to TRBJ2-7; maybe TRBD1 (5 bases). The CDR3 sequence is 15 residues long. V was pared by 0 bases and J by 1 base, with 10 bases between. The V gene's germline CDR1 is MGHRA and CDR2 YSYEKL. CDR3 sequence (DNA): TGCGCCAGCAGCCAAGAGATGGCAGGGTCCTACGAGCAGTACTTC. It specifies CASSQEMAGSYEQYF.

A word on this clonotype: The junction differs from germline at one of its ends, possibly a read error. V usage is TRBV25-1 and J usage is TRBJ1-1; D remains unclear. Germline CDR1 MGHDK, CDR2 SYGVNS. The CDR3 is 13 amino acids. CDR3 DNA sequence: TGTGCCAGCAGTGACAGTATGAACACTGAAGCTCTCTTT. Its translation: CASSDSMNTEALF.

Details on this clonotype: One end of the junction fails to match germline, which may point to a read error. This chain joins TRBV4-1 and TRBJ2-1, with TRBD1 identical over 7 bases. Germline CDR1 reads MGHRA; CDR2 reads YSYEKL. The CDR3 has 17 residues. The CDR3: CASSQDRAGTDYNEQLF. The CDR3, as DNA: TGCGCCAGCAGCCAAGATAGGGCCGGGACAGACTACAATGAGCAGCTCTTC.

The chain carries TRBV4-3 and TRBJ2-7, with D perhaps TRBD2 (6 bases). This CDR3 is 16 amino acids long. CDR1 is LGHNA, CDR2 YSLEER, per germline. V shed 0 bases and J shed 3 bases, with 15 bases lying between them. The CDR3 region is CASSQDFGGSFYEQYF. CDR3 coding DNA: TGCGCCAGCAGCCAAGATTTCGGGGGTTCCTTCTACGAGCAGTACTTC.

The chain joins TRBV28 to TRBJ1-2; 8 bases map to TRBD1. J gave up 8 bases and V 5 bases, and 13 bases lay outside the gene matches. The CDR3 runs to 15 residues. Per the germline V gene, CDR1 is MDHEN and CDR2 is SYDVKM. The CDR3 loop reads CASSTLLDRVQGYTF. Here the CDR3 DNA reads TGTGCCAGCAGTACCCTGCTGGACAGGGTACAGGGCTACACCTTC.

As concerns this clonotype: A junction boundary mismatches the germline segment, possibly from a read error. The chain uses TRBV4-3 and TRBJ2-7; 11 bases agree with TRBD2. This CDR3 spans 15 amino acids. Looked up from germline, CDR1 is LGHNA and CDR2 is YSLEER. The CDR3 DNA is TGCGCCAGCAGCCAAGAGGGGACTAGCGGTTACGAGCGGTACTTC. Its protein product is CASSQEGTSGYERYF.

CDR3 nucleotides: TGTGCCAGCAGTTTGGGCCCCACATTCGATACGCAGTATTTT. Protein product: CASSLGPTFDTQYF. V usage is TRBV6-6 and J usage is TRBJ2-3; D gene uncertain. The CDR3 loop spans 14 amino acids. V shed 4 bases and J shed 6 bases, with 14 bases lying between them. CDR1 is MNHNY and CDR2 is SVGAGI in the germline V gene (reference sequence).

The sample holds many counts of this clonotype. The genes are TRBV11-2 and TRBJ2-3; 11 bases map to TRBD2. V was clipped by 5 bases and J by 8 bases; unmatched bases: 9. This CDR3 comprises 15 residues. Germline CDR1 reads SGHAT; CDR2 reads FQNNGV. CDR3 coding DNA: TGTGCCAGCAGCCTACTAGCGGGGGACCTCGGTACGCAGTATTTT. Translation gives CASSLLAGDLGTQYF.

This clonotype was counted ten times or more. The chain carries TRBV4-1 and TRBJ2-3, with D unclear. The CDR3 totals 14 residues. Trimming removed 10 bases from V and 0 bases from J, with 14 bases in between. Germline V gene lookup returns CDR1 MGHRA and CDR2 YSYEKL. CDR3 residues: CATGSQRSTDTQYF. The DNA of the CDR3 is TGCGCCACCGGTTCCCAGAGGAGCACAGATACGCAGTATTTT.

This clonotype was detected many times. This chain links TRBV7-9 with TRBJ2-7; TRBD2 might be the D (6 bases). The germline V and J ends were trimmed by 5 bases and 0 bases, with 14 bases remaining between them. The length of the CDR3 is 15 residues. Germline V gives CDR1 SEHNR, CDR2 FQNEAQ (reference sequence). As DNA, the CDR3 is TGTGCCAGCAGCGGTGGGGGGAAGCCCTCCTACGAGCAGTACTTC. This gives the protein CASSGGGKPSYEQYF.

In this sample, this clonotype turned up a few times. Possible read error: a much larger clone is one base away. The V call is TRBV5-3, the J call TRBJ2-3; maybe TRBD1 (7 bases). TRBV5-3 is identified as an open reading frame with a role that is uncertain. CDR3 size: 14 residues. V lost 10 bases, J lost 6 bases, and 21 bases lay in between. CDR3 nucleotides: TGTGCCGGCAGCCAGGGGGGCAGGGAGGATACGCAGTATTTT. It encodes CAGSQGGREDTQYF.

This clonotype was recorded at least ten times. This chain links TRBV29-1 with TRBJ1-5, with D possibly matching TRBD1 (6 bases). Trimming shortened V by 0 bases and J by 2 bases, and 8 bases separated the two germline ends. This CDR3 contains 14 residues. The germline V gene has CDR1 SQVTM and CDR2 ANQGSEA. CDR3: CSVEEGAGNQPQHF. CDR3 nucleotide sequence: TGCAGCGTTGAAGAGGGGGCCGGCAATCAGCCCCAGCATTTT.

The chain is built from TRBV28 and TRBJ2-1, with D tentatively TRBD2 (5 bases). Germline V gene sequence: CDR1 MDHEN, CDR2 SYDVKM. This CDR3 has 15 amino acids. V was clipped by 3 bases and J by 5 bases, with 14 bases between them. The CDR3 nucleotides read TGTGCCAGCAGTTTCGCGTTAGGGAGAAACAATGAGCAGTTCTTC. Translating it yields CASSFALGRNNEQFF.